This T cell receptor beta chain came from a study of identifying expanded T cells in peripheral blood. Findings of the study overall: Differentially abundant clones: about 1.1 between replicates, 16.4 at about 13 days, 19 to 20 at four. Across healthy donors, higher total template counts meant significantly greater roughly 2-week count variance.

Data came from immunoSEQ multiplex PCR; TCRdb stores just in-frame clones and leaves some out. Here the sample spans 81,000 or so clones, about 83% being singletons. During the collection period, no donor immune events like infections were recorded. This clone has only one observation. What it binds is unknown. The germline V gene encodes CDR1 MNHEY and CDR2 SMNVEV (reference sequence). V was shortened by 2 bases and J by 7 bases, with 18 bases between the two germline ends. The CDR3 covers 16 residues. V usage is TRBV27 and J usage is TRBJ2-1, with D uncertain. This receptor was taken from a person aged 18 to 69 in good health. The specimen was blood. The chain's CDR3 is CASSLDLGLVGNEQFF. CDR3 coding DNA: TGTGCCAGCAGTTTAGATCTCGGGCTAGTGGGAAATGAGCAGTTCTTC.